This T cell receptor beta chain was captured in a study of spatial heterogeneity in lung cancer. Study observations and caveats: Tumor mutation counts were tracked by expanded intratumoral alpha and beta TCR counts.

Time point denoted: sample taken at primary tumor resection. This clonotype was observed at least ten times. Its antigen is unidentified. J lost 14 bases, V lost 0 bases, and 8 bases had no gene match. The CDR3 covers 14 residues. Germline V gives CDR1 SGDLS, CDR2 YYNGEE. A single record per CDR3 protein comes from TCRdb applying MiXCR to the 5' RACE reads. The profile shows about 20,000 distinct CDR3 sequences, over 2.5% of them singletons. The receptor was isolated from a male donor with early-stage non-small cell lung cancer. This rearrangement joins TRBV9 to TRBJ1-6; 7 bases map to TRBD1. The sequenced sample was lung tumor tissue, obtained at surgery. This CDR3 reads CASSVEATGRTLHF. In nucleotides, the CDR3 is TGTGCCAGCAGCGTAGAGGCGACAGGGCGAACCCTCCACTTT.